This T cell receptor beta chain is drawn from a study of blood T cells in healthy people across ages. Study at large: Roughly one uniquely barcoded beta molecule per two T cells was captured. Points from the study as a whole: It was not possible, with unsorted PBMCs, to conclusively compare naive and antigen-experienced cells. Higher diversity and more naive CD4+ cells were features of long-lived donors, compared to aged donors.

Primed by a sample-barcoded 5' primer and a J-beta primer mix, a second PCR proceeded for 7 to 11 cycles. One entry per CDR3 protein, called by TCRdb with MiXCR from the 5' RACE reads. The sample lists over 600,000 distinct CDR3 sequences; roughly 20% were seen once. This clonotype was observed a few times. Its antigen is currently unknown. Sequence at one end of the junction differs from germline and may be a read error. The CDR3 spans 16 residues. The sample was blood. The V and J genes are TRBV12-3 or TRBV12-4 and TRBJ1-1; 8 bases are a match to TRBD1. This TCR was recovered from a man between 65 and 85 years old in good health. The CDR3 loop is CASSPLVRQGSRETFF. The CDR3, as DNA: TGTGCCAGCAGTCCTCTGGTACGACAGGGGTCCCGTGAAACTTTCTTT.